One sample yielded the 13 T cell receptor beta chains listed below, sequenced in a study of spatial heterogeneity in lung cancer. Noted time point: blood at routine non-recurrence follow-up after resection. Tumor, nontumor lung or frozen PBMC supplied whole RNA that was sequenced unsorted. TCRdb re-called the 5' RACE reads with MiXCR, one entry per CDR3 protein. The sample contains around 110,000 distinct CDR3 sequences, more than 9% of which appear only once. This material consisted of PBMCs, taken at follow-up. The receptor set was obtained from a male donor with early-stage non-small cell lung cancer.

This clonotype has a count of ten or more. The genes are TRBV6-5 and TRBJ1-1, with D possibly being TRBD1 (5 bases). The length of the CDR3 is 15 residues. With 5 bases removed from V and 2 bases from J, the gap between germline ends came to 15 bases. Germline-derived CDR1 and CDR2 are MNHEY and SVGAGI. The CDR3 here is CASSRWGRSNTEAFF. DNA for the CDR3: TGTGCCAGCAGTCGATGGGGACGGAGTAACACTGAAGCTTTCTTT.

This clonotype was picked up many times. This chain links TRBV6-5 with TRBJ2-7; unclear D gene. The V and J ends lost 0 bases and 5 bases respectively, with 2 bases between them. The germline V gene encodes CDR1 MNHEY and CDR2 SVGAGI. This CDR3 comprises 11 residues. CDR3 nucleotides: TGTGCCAGCAGTTACTCGAACGAGCAGTACTTC. It translates to CASSYSNEQYF.

The chain employs TRBV5-4 and TRBJ2-1, with 8 nucleotides matching TRBD2. In germline, CDR1 is SGHNT, CDR2 YYREEE (reference sequence). V trimming: 4 bases; J trimming: 8 bases; junction bases outside the gene matches: 11. This CDR3 has 15 amino acids. In DNA, the CDR3 is TGTGCCAGCAGCCCCCCCCCGGGAGGGGCATATGAGCAGTTCTTC. Translating gives CASSPPPGGAYEQFF.

The chain has TRBV29-1 and TRBJ2-7, with D perhaps matching TRBD2 (5 bases). V lost 0 bases to trimming and J lost 1 base, with 13 bases between them. CDR3 length: 15 amino acids. CDR1 is SQVTM and CDR2 is ANQGSEA in the germline V gene. CDR3 nucleotides: TGCAGCGTTGAAGATCTGGCAGGCGGGTCCTACGAGCAGTACTTC. Amino acid sequence: CSVEDLAGGSYEQYF.

The chain couples TRBV21-1 to TRBJ1-5; no DNA check was done on the table's D call, TRBD1. TRBV21-1 is described as a pseudogene. The CDR3 covers 17 residues. The CDR3 region has the DNA TGTGCCAGCAGCAAAGTATATGGGCAGGGGGCTGGTCAGCCCCAGCATTTT. This encodes CASSKVYGQGAGQPQHF.

This clonotype was observed at least ten times. The chain is built from TRBV5-1 and TRBJ1-2; D possibly corresponds to TRBD1 (5 bases). V was clipped by 6 bases and J by 0 bases, with 15 bases between them. CDR3 length: 15 amino acids. Germline CDR1 SGHRS, CDR2 YFSETQ. This CDR3 is CASKPGTQTNYGYTF. The CDR3 nucleotides are TGCGCCAGCAAACCCGGGACCCAGACTAACTATGGCTACACCTTC.

V is TRBV29-1 and J is TRBJ2-5; D not resolved. The CDR3 extends over 14 amino acids. Germline CDR1 SQVTM, CDR2 ANQGSEA. V gave up 7 bases and J gave up 5 bases, with 20 bases separating them. As DNA, the CDR3 is TGCAGCGCCGAGGCTTTCCGGTCAGAGGAGACCCAGTACTTC. As protein: CSAEAFRSEETQYF. The full variable domain, with the rest looked up from reference TRBV29-1 and TRBJ2-5, is SAVISQKPSRDICQRGTSLTIQCQVDSQVTMMFWYRQQPGQSLTLIATANQGSEATYESGFVIDKFPISRPNLTFSTLTVSNMSPEDSSIYLCSAEAFRSEETQYFGPGTRLLVL.

V is TRBV12-3 or TRBV12-4 and J is TRBJ2-1; 10 bases fit TRBD1. The CDR3 is made up of 14 amino acids. Trimming removed 7 bases from V and 8 bases from J; junction bases left unmatched: 8. This CDR3 reads CASTGQGEIDEQFF. CDR3 DNA sequence: TGTGCCAGCACCGGACAGGGGGAGATCGATGAGCAGTTCTTC.

This clonotype appeared a few times. This chain links TRBV4-3 with TRBJ2-3; the D is unclear. The CDR3 loop spans 12 amino acids. The V and J ends lost 3 bases and 6 bases respectively, with 7 bases between them. CDR1 is LGHNA, CDR2 YSLEER, per germline. DNA of the CDR3: TGCGCCAGCAGCCATCAGAGGGATACGCAGTATTTT. Translating it yields CASSHQRDTQYF.

This clonotype occurred a few times. J is TRBJ2-7 and V is TRBV20-1, with D uncertain. The CDR3 runs 15 residues. Per germline, CDR1 DFQATT and CDR2 SNEGSKA (reference sequence). V was cut by 4 bases and J by 3 bases, with 19 bases left in between. CDR3 loop: CSATPPRRLGYEQYF. The CDR3 DNA is TGCAGTGCTACCCCGCCCCGACGGCTGGGCTACGAGCAGTACTTC.

This clonotype was counted many times. The chain recombines TRBV24-1 with TRBJ2-3; D may be TRBD2 (5 bases). CDR1 and CDR2 from the germline V gene are KGHDR and SFDVKD. The CDR3 consists of 12 residues. The germline V and J ends were trimmed by 5 bases and 6 bases, with 8 bases remaining between them. This CDR3 reads CATSGLADTQYF. The CDR3 DNA reads as TGTGCCACCAGTGGGCTAGCTGATACGCAGTATTTT.

This clonotype has a handful of counts. The chain recombines TRBV20-1 with TRBJ2-1; weak D call: TRBD2 (6 bases). Looked up from germline, CDR1 is DFQATT and CDR2 is SNEGSKA (reference sequence). The CDR3 sequence is 16 residues long. Trimming stripped 3 bases from V and 0 bases from J, with 15 bases between. CDR3 coding DNA: TGCAGTGCTAGTGCGGGACGTCGTAGCTCCTACAATGAGCAGTTCTTC. It codes for CSASAGRRSSYNEQFF.

This clonotype was counted a few times. This sequence joins TRBV3-1 and TRBJ2-3; weak D call: TRBD1 (6 bases). The germline gives CDR1 LGHDT, CDR2 YNNKEL (reference sequence). The CDR3 runs to 15 residues. V was cut by 0 bases and J by 1 base, with 8 bases left in between. CDR3 coding DNA: TGTGCCAGCAGCCAAGACCCAGGGGGCACAGATACGCAGTATTTT. It is translated as CASSQDPGGTDTQYF.